This T cell receptor beta chain came from a study of blood T cell repertoires in COVID-19. Study-level background: The origin of the acute and convalescent COVID-19 samples was the United States, Italy and Spain.

The assay was immunoSEQ multiplex PCR, and TCRdb's table has in-frame clones only and misses some. The table has 150,000 or so clones, more than 80% seen once; the top ten hold roughly 13%. Germline V CDR1 and CDR2: KGHDR, SFDVKD. The CDR3 sequence is 14 residues long. V lost 6 bases and J 0 bases, leaving 9 bases between the germline ends. The receptor comes from a man younger than 35 with COVID-19, enrolled during active disease. What was sequenced was peripheral blood. The gene calls are TRBV24-1 and TRBJ2-3; a possible D gene is TRBD2 (6 bases). Written as DNA, the CDR3 is TGTGCCACCAGTAAGGGACTTAGCACAGATACGCAGTATTTT. This codes for CATSKGLSTDTQYF.